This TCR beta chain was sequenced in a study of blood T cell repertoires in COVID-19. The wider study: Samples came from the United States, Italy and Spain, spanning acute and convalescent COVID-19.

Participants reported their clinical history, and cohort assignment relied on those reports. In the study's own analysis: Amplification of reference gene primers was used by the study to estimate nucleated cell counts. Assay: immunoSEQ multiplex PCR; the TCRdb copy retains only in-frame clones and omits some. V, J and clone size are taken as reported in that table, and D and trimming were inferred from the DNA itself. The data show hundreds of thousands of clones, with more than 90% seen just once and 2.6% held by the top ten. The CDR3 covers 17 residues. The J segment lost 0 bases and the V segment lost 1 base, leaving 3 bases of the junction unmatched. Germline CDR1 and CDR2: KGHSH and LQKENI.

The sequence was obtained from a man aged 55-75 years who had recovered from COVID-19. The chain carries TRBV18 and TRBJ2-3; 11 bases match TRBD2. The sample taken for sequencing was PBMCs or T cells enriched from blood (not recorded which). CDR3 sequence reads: CASSPLGTSGSTDTQYF. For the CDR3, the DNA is TGTGCCAGCTCACCACTCGGGACTAGCGGCAGCACAGATACGCAGTATTTT. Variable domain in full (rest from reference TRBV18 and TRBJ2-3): NAGVMQNPRHLVRRRGQEARLRCSPMKGHSHVYWYRQLPEEGLKFMVYLQKENIIDESGMPKERFSAEFPKEGPSILRIQQVVRGDSAAYFCASSPLGTSGSTDTQYFGPGTRLTVL.